Sequencing of this T cell receptor beta chain was carried out in a study of shared clonotypes between healthy human individuals. Study summary: Every donor yielded three CD4 naive, three CD4 memory, two CD8 naive and one CD8 memory plate. Regarding the study as a whole: Sample collection involved blood only; tissue repertoires are likely different.

Using immunoSEQ multiplex PCR, the repertoire was profiled, and TCRdb retains in-frame clones only, with some absent. Of 800,000 to 1,200,000 clones in the sample, about four fifths were seen once. V lost 6 bases and J lost 2, with 16 bases in between. CDR1 KGHSH and CDR2 LQKENI come from the germline V gene. The CDR3 covers 15 residues. Both subsets, CD45RA+ naive and CD45RA-negative memory, were split from the CD4+ cells. Points on this clone: The target antigen is unknown.

This chain joins TRBV18 and TRBJ1-1; D remains unclear. Sample: memory CD4+ T cells from PBMCs. The subset was: CD45RA-negative fraction. The sequence was collected from a man between 18 and 35 years old in good health. Some clones in this sample may be carry-over from other donors' samples. In nucleotides, the CDR3 is TGTGCCAGCTCCTTCTCGTCCACTCCTAACACTGAAGCTTTCTTT. Its translation: CASSFSSTPNTEAFF. Based on the CDR3 plus reference TRBV18 and TRBJ1-1, the full variable domain is NAGVMQNPRHLVRRRGQEARLRCSPMKGHSHVYWYRQLPEEGLKFMVYLQKENIIDESGMPKERFSAEFPKEGPSILRIQQVVRGDSAAYFCASSFSSTPNTEAFFGQGTRLTVV.